One sample yielded the 14 T cell receptor beta chains listed below, sequenced in a study of post-analysis software for immune sequencing data. These TCRs are of unknown antigen specificity. Unique-molecular-identifier-tagged TCR beta cDNA libraries were used. MiXCR, applied by TCRdb to the PCR reads, yields one record per CDR3 protein. The sample carries hundreds of thousands of distinct CDR3 sequences, less than 45% recorded once. Study conclusions and caveats: There were roughly 5 TRBV segments more frequent in patients than controls, and TRBV5-6, TRBV5-1 and TRBV20-1 were among them.

The sequencing sample was made of blood. These receptors came from a girl between 5 and 17 years old with multiple sclerosis.

This clonotype has just a few counts. J is TRBJ2-1 and V is TRBV15, with 10 bases that match TRBD2. CDR1 and CDR2 (germline): LNHNV, YYDKDF (reference sequence). The CDR3 runs 20 residues. V dropped 0 bases and J dropped 4; count of bases not matched to a gene: 15. The chain's CDR3 is CATSRDRLAGEGPSYNEQFF. CDR3 nucleotide sequence: TGTGCCACCAGCAGAGATCGGCTAGCGGGAGAGGGGCCCTCTTACAATGAGCAGTTCTTC.

This chain connects TRBV29-1 to TRBJ2-7; 8 bases map to TRBD1. The CDR3 is made up of 15 amino acids. The germline CDR1 and CDR2 sequences are SQVTM and ANQGSEA. Trimming cost V 4 bases and J 1 base; bases outside gene matches: 9. The CDR3 sequence is CSVAPDRVRSYEQYF. The DNA for the CDR3 is TGCAGCGTTGCCCCGGACAGGGTAAGGTCCTACGAGCAGTACTTC.

This sequence joins TRBV29-1 and TRBJ2-7; D uncertain. Between the trimmed V and J ends, which lost 0 bases and 0 bases, there was a span of 9 bases. In germline, CDR1 is SQVTM, CDR2 ANQGSEA. The CDR3 extends over 14 amino acids. The CDR3 reads CSVEEGSSSYEQYF. CDR3 DNA sequence: TGCAGCGTTGAAGAGGGGTCCAGCTCCTACGAGCAGTACTTC.

This clonotype has more than one count but fewer than ten. The CDR3 loop is CATSDFAETQYF. The CDR3 DNA follows: TGTGCCACCAGTGATTTTGCGGAGACCCAGTACTTC. The chain has TRBV24-1 and TRBJ2-5; D remains unclear. The CDR3 contains 12 residues. Trimming stripped 1 base from V and 5 bases from J, with 4 bases between. Germline-derived CDR1 and CDR2 are KGHDR and SFDVKD.

The chain is built from TRBV5-1 and TRBJ2-7; 9 bases are shared with TRBD1. Trimming removed 4 bases from V and 5 bases from J; junction bases left unmatched: 10. The CDR3 totals 15 residues. Looked up from germline, CDR1 is SGHRS and CDR2 is YFSETQ. DNA of the CDR3: TGCGCCAGCAGCATGGGACAGGGTAGGTTGGACGAGCAGTACTTC. Translation: CASSMGQGRLDEQYF.

The gene calls are TRBV27 and TRBJ2-7; possible D gene TRBD1, 5 bases. Trimming took 5 bases from V and 6 from J, leaving 11 bases between them. The CDR3 contains 12 residues. Germline values: CDR1 MNHEY, CDR2 SMNVEV (reference sequence). Here the CDR3 reads CASSRRVGEQYF. Here the CDR3 DNA reads TGTGCCAGCAGTCGCAGGGTAGGCGAGCAGTACTTC.

V and J are TRBV10-3 and TRBJ1-5; 7 bases line up with TRBD1. The trim removed 6 bases at V and 4 bases at J, leaving 3 bases unmatched. The CDR3 extends over 13 amino acids. CDR1 is ENHRY, CDR2 SYGVKD, per germline. The CDR3 reads CAIRQGPNQPQHF. CDR3 sequence (DNA): TGTGCCATCAGACAGGGGCCGAATCAGCCCCAGCATTTT.

CDR3 bases: TGCAGTGCTAGCGTCTTAGGACCAGCTACGAGAAACATTCAGTACTTC. Translated: CSASVLGPATRNIQYF. V gene TRBV20-1 combines with J gene TRBJ2-4; D gene unclear. This CDR3 is 16 amino acids long. Deletions cut 3 bases from V and 6 bases from J, with 21 bases between. Germline V CDR1 and CDR2: DFQATT, SNEGSKA (reference sequence).

V and J are TRBV27 and TRBJ1-2, with TRBD1 as a possible D gene (6 bases). With 1 base removed from V and 3 bases from J, the gap between germline ends came to 18 bases. This CDR3 region has 17 residues. In germline, CDR1 is MNHEY, CDR2 SMNVEV (reference sequence). In DNA, the CDR3 is TGTGCCAGCAGTTTATTCGCCTCGGTCCCAGGGGACTATGGCTACACCTTC. Encoded protein: CASSLFASVPGDYGYTF.

This clonotype was found a few times. V and J are TRBV6-5 and TRBJ2-1; 7 positions match TRBD2. Germline V gene data show CDR1 as MNHEY and CDR2 as SVGAGI. The CDR3 is made up of 16 amino acids. Trimming at V came to 7 bases and at J to 0 bases, leaving 9 bases not matched to a gene. This chain's CDR3 is CASINSGYISYNEQFF. For the CDR3, the DNA is TGTGCCAGCATTAATAGCGGGTACATCTCCTACAATGAGCAGTTCTTC.

This clonotype is a singleton in its sample. This rearrangement joins TRBV28 to TRBJ2-5, with TRBD2 matching 11 bases. The J call may be in error: the DNA end matches TRBJ2-1 better. Per germline, CDR1 MDHEN and CDR2 SYDVKM. The CDR3 has 16 amino acids. The CDR3 bases are TGTGCCAGCAGTTCCCGTAGCGGGAGGGGTACGGAGACCCAGTTCTTC. This sequence encodes CASSSRSGRGTETQFF.

This clonotype has ten or more counts. This chain connects TRBV27 to TRBJ2-6; D gene ambiguous. Trimming pared 0 bases from V and 3 bases from J, leaving 0 bases between. The germline V gene encodes CDR1 MNHEY and CDR2 SMNVEV (reference sequence). The CDR3 runs 13 residues. CDR3 sequence reads: CASSLSGANVLTF. The CDR3 DNA follows: TGTGCCAGCAGTTTATCTGGGGCCAACGTCCTGACTTTC.

This clonotype was seen once. This chain uses TRBV6-6 with TRBJ1-1; 8 nucleotides match TRBD1. Trimming at V came to 7 bases and at J to 5 bases, leaving 6 bases not matched to a gene. The CDR3 contains 13 residues. Germline CDR1 and CDR2: MNHNY and SVGAGI (reference sequence). The CDR3 bases are TGTGCCAGCATTGACAGGGGAGGGACTGAAGCTTTCTTT. Amino acids: CASIDRGGTEAFF.

Here the CDR3 reads CASSSFSGRANEQFF. The CDR3 DNA is TGTGCCAGCAGCTCCTTTAGCGGGAGGGCCAATGAGCAGTTCTTC. The chain recombines TRBV7-3 with TRBJ2-1; 11 bases align to TRBD2. There are 15 residues in the CDR3. Germline values: CDR1 SGHTA, CDR2 FQGTGA. The junction had 5 bases not matched to a gene; V was cut back by 4 bases and J by 6 bases. The full variable domain, rest sourced from reference TRBV7-3 and TRBJ2-1, is GAGVSQTPSNKVTEKGKYVELRCDPISGHTALYWYRQSLGQGPEFLIYFQGTGAADDSGLPNDRFFAVRPEGSVSTLKIQRTERGDSAVYLCASSSFSGRANEQFFGPGTRLTVL.